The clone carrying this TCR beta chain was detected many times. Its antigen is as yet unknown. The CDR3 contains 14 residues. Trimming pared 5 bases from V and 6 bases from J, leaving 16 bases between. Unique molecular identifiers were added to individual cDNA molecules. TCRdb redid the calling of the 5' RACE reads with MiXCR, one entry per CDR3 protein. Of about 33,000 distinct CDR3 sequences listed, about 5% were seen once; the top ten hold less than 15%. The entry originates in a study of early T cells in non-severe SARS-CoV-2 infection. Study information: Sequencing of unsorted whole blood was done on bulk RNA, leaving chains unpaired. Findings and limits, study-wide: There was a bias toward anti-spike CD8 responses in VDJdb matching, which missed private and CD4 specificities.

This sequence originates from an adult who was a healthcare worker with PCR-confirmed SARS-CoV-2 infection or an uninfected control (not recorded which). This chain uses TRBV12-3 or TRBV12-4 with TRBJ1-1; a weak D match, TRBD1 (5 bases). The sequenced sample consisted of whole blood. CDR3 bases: TGTGCCAGCAGTCCCACCCGGGGGATACCTGAAGCTTTCTTT. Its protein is CASSPTRGIPEAFF.